This note documents a single TCR beta chain sequence. The data originate from a study of blood T cell repertoires in COVID-19. Across the whole study: Sites in the United States, Italy and Spain provided acute and convalescent COVID-19 samples. The cDNA or gDNA used as material had been derived from T cells, B-cell-depleted T cells, or PBMCs.

V lost 5 bases, J lost 4 bases, and 7 bases stayed unmatched. This CDR3 is built from 15 residues. Germline CDR1 reads SGHAT; CDR2 reads FQNNGV. Original analysis: Amplification from reference gene primers served as the basis for estimated nucleated cell counts. Profiled with immunoSEQ multiplex PCR; TCRdb holds only in-frame clones, not every one. From that table come the V and J calls and clone size; the DNA was used to work out D and trimming. Here the sample spans around 250,000 clones, under 90% being singletons. The sequenced sample was peripheral blood. This chain links TRBV11-2 with TRBJ2-5; 10 bases agree with TRBD1. This sequence originates from a woman aged 40 to 55 who had recovered from COVID-19. The CDR3 DNA sequence: TGTGCCAGCAGCCCTTGGACAGGGGGGGGAGAGACCCAGTACTTC. It encodes CASSPWTGGGETQYF.